This T cell receptor (beta chain) was observed in a study of CD8 T cells in ankylosing spondylitis. V was pared by 3 bases and J by 1 base, with 12 bases between. The CDR3 loop spans 15 amino acids. Germline loops: CDR1 SEHNR, CDR2 FQNEAQ (reference sequence). TCRdb reprocessed the 5' RACE reads via MiXCR and lists one record per CDR3 protein. The table lists approximately 16,000 distinct CDR3 sequences, approximately 8% of them singletons, with around 37% in the top ten. Study observations and caveats: Reportedly, disease-linked clones are significantly enriched in ankylosing spondylitis patients' matched synovial fluid.

Details on this clonotype: Its matching antigen is unknown.

Sequencing was carried out using blood. The V gene is TRBV7-9, the J gene TRBJ1-1, with a tentative D call TRBD1 (5 bases). This sequence originates from a male donor with ankylosing spondylitis or in good health (not recorded which). The CDR3 coding sequence is TGTGCCAGCAGCTTCGGGGGGACCCCGAACACTGAAGCTTTCTTT. Translation: CASSFGGTPNTEAFF.